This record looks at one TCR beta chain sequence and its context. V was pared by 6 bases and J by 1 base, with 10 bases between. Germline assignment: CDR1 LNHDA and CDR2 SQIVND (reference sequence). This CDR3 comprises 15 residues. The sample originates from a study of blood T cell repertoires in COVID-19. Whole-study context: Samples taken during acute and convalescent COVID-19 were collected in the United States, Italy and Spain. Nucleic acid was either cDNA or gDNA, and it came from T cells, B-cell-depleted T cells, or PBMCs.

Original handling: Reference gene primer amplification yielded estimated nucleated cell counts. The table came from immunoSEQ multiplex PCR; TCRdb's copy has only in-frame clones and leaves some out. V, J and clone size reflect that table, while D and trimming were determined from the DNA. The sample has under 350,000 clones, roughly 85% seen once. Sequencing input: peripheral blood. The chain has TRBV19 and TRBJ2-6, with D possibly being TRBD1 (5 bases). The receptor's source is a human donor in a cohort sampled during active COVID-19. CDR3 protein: CASRTQVSGANVLTF. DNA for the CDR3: TGTGCCAGTAGAACACAGGTTTCTGGGGCCAACGTCCTGACTTTC.